Listed here is a single T cell receptor (beta chain). Its antigen is unknown. This sample is drawn from a study of T-cell reconstitution after alpha-beta-depleted transplantation in children. From germline, CDR1 is SQVTM and CDR2 ANQGSEA. This CDR3 has 14 amino acids. The J segment lost 10 bases and the V segment lost 4 bases, leaving 13 bases of the junction unmatched. General study findings and limits: Reportedly, roughly two months post-transplant, alpha-beta T cells arose from several hundred expanded graft clones.

Preparing the TCRbeta library involved the use of unique molecular identifiers. MiXCR was run by TCRdb on the PCR reads, yielding one entry per CDR3 protein. This table has hundreds of thousands of distinct CDR3 sequences, around a sixth appearing once. Sample: PBMCs, mostly from graft donor cells, taken 360 days after TCRalphabeta/CD19-depleted stem cell transplant. The TCR originated in a male patient under 10 years old who had a stem cell transplant for acute lymphoblastic leukemia, so the T cells may come from the graft donor. The rearrangement links TRBV29-1 to TRBJ1-1; TRBD1 matches 9 bases. CDR3 region: CSVVGDRVPLGAFF. CDR3 bases: TGCAGCGTTGTTGGGGACAGGGTTCCACTGGGAGCTTTCTTT.